Listed below are T cell receptor beta chains from one sample, sequenced in a study of cytomegalovirus exposure and HLA in healthy donors. Assay: immunoSEQ multiplex PCR; the TCRdb copy retains only in-frame clones and omits some. The sample consists of over 85,000 clones, 86% of them appearing once. Sequenced material: PBMCs. These receptors all stem from a middle-aged man in good health and CMV-seronegative. CDR3s leave out the opening cysteine and the closing phenylalanine or tryptophan. The order of the fields is D gene, V gene, CDR3 protein. D genes are given only for firm matches.

>-|TRBV28
ASSSTRTEAF
>-|TRBV7-2
ASSKTANYGYT
>-|TRBV29-1
SVFNEKLF
>-|TRBV29-1
SVVIQTYEQY
>-|TRBV6-1
ASSEAPGNTIY
>-|TRBV6-5
ASSTQRGNQPQH
>TRBD1|TRBV5-1
ASSLGQGSYEQY
>TRBD1|TRBV30
AWSVDSGGGEKLF
>-|TRBV9
ASSVSQGSYNEQF
>-|TRBV28
ASTLPGSYNEQF
>-|TRBV30
AWSRSGNTIY
>-|TRBV6-4
ASSDQMNTEAF
>TRBD1|TRBV7-7
ASSLDCRTGYYEQY
>-|TRBV11-2
ASSSPRGNSPLH
>TRBD1|TRBV4-2
ASRGTGQDNSPLH
>TRBD1|TRBV2
ASRPSGTGNVEQF
>-|TRBV29-1
SGGTGSPNGYT
>-|TRBV6-6
ASSSPQGSYEQY
>-|TRBV28
ASSLWDSQLSSIY
>-|TRBV11-2
ASSLKVDTSNSPLH
>-|TRBV2
ASIGQVSPLH